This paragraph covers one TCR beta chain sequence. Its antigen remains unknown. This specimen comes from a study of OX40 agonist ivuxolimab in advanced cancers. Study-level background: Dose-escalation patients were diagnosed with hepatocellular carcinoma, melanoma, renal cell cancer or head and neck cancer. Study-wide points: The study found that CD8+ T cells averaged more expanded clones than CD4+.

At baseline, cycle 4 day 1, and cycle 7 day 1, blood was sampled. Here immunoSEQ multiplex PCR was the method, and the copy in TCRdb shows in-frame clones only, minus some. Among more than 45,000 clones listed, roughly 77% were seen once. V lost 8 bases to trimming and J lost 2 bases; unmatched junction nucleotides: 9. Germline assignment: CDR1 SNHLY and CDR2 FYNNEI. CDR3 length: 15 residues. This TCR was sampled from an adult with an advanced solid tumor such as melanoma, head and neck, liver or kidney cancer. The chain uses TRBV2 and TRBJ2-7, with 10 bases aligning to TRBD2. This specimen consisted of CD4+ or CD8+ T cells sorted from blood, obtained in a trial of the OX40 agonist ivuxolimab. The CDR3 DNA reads TGTGCCAGCTGCGCTAGCGGGAGCTTCCCCTACGAGCAGTACTTC. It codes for CASCASGSFPYEQYF.